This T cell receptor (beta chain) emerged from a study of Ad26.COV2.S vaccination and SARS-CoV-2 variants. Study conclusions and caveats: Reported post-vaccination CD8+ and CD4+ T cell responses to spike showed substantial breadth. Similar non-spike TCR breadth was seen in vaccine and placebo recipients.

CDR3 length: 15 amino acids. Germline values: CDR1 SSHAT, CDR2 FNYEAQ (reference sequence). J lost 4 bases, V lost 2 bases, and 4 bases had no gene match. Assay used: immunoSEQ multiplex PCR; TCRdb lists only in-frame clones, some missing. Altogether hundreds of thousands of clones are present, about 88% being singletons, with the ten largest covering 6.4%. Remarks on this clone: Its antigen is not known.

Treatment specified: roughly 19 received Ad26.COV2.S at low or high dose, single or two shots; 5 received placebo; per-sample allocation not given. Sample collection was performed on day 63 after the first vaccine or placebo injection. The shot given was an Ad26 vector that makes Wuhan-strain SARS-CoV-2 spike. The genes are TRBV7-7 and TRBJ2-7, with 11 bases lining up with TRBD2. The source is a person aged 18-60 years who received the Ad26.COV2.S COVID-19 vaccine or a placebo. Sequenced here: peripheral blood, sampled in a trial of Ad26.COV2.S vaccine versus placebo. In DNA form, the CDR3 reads TGTGCCAGCAGCTTATTAGCGGGAGGGTCTTACGAGCAGTACTTC. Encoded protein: CASSLLAGGSYEQYF.